A selection of T cell receptor beta chains follows, all from one sample in a study of graft-versus-host responses after intestinal transplantation. Some clones are missing from TCRdb's copy, which holds only in-frame ones; the method was immunoSEQ multiplex PCR. The data show over 3,500 clones, approximately 75% seen once. The material sequenced was ileum tissue, taken 9 days after transplant. These receptors originate from a human patient who received an intestinal transplant, so some T cells may come from the graft donor. Each CDR3 is given without its conserved first and last residue.

>TRBV11-2
ASSMTGLYTEAF
>TRBV30
AWRDLGPFSEAF
>TRBV11-3
ASSFLGSPYNEQF
>TRBV11-2
ASSSPPGTSGPYEQY
>TRBV27
ASSSVPSYEQY
>TRBV6-1
ASSDTDREGTDTQY
>TRBV6-7
ASSTPRARNEKLF
>TRBV19
ATTDRSTSTDTQY
>TRBV19
ASGTGGYGYT
>TRBV11-3
ASSLEGQRQETQY
>TRBV4-2
ASSQEGWARETQY
>TRBV5-1
ASSLWALGWDTEAF
>TRBV15
ATSRDPGGYEQY
>TRBV11-2
ASSLSFGSGGASETQY
>TRBV9
ASSVATGTRGGYNEQF
>TRBV10-1
ASSEFSRRRETQY
>TRBV18
ASSPREWYGNTEAF
>TRBV19
ASSMSSGTSGRTTDTQY
>TRBV28
ASSSQSRKVNEQF
>TRBV27
ASSLKDRITGELF
>TRBV25-1
ASSRQGAGTEAF
>TRBV7-8
ASRQSGEAF
>TRBV6-1
ASGGGFSSYEQY
>TRBV10-3
AIIQLDNLAGESHEQF
>TRBV9
ASSPTGANTEAF
>TRBV25-1
ASSEQGTGELF
>TRBV5-6
ASSLKVYSRGLNTEAF
>TRBV5-3
ARSLGLYSGNEQY
>TRBV21-1
ASSSRLAGGVGELF
>TRBV10-2
ASSGPTSGRFLEQF
>TRBV10-3
AISESIVRLAPREQY
>TRBV18
ASSLGQGTTGELF
>TRBV9
ASSPGTTKETQY
>TRBV5-4
ASSLARGAGANVLT
>TRBV25-1
ASSEMGASTDTQY
>TRBV11-2
ASSGVPQGFSGNTIY
>TRBV19
ASSIDGSSGGHEQF
>TRBV12-5
ASGLVQNTEAF
>TRBV11-2
ASRQLFRSPLH
>TRBV19
ASSFGGAQETQY